The clone carrying this T cell receptor (delta chain) qualifies as large. The same CDR3 can be traced to other DNA sequences in this sample. The entry originates in a study of gamma-delta T cells after stem cell transplantation. This CDR3 spans 17 amino acids. V dropped 0 bases and J dropped 6; count of bases not matched to a gene: 6. CDR1 GEAIGNYY and CDR2 EKD come from the germline V gene. TCRdb ran CATT on the RT-PCR reads. Found here are some 1,400 delta-chain clones, more than 40% of them singletons; the top ten hold less than 45%. This TCR was sampled from a human donor. It is not recorded whose cells these are; they may come from a transplant donor. Sequenced: gamma-delta T cells. V and J are TRDV2 and TRDJ2; 13 positions match TRDD3. In DNA form, the CDR3 reads TGTGCCTGTGACACCCTCACTGGGGGATACGGGGCAGCACAACTCTTCTTT. This codes for CACDTLTGGYGAAQLFF.